This TCR beta chain was identified in a study of patients and donors after allogeneic stem cell transplantation. TCRdb processed the RT-PCR reads anew with MiXCR; each CDR3 protein has one entry. The table includes tens of thousands of distinct CDR3 sequences, roughly 52% detected once. The V gene's germline CDR1 is DFQATT and CDR2 SNEGSKA (reference sequence). The CDR3 contains 15 residues. The V end was cut by 0 bases, the J end by 1 base, with 12 bases between. Sequenced input: blood, either unsorted or a sorted T cell fraction (not recorded which). The chain links TRBV20-1 to TRBJ1-1, with D uncertain. This clonotype was obtained from a human donor who was either an allogeneic HSCT recipient or a stem cell or donor lymphocyte infusion donor (not recorded which). It is not recorded whose cells these are; they may come from a transplant donor. DNA for the CDR3: TGCAGTGCTAGAGAATCATCGGCAGGGAACACTGAAGCTTTCTTT. This encodes CSARESSAGNTEAFF.